The T cell receptor beta chain described here comes from a study of OX40 agonist ivuxolimab in advanced cancers. The V gene's germline CDR1 is SEHNR and CDR2 FQNEAQ (reference sequence). Trimming took off 7 bases at V and 4 bases at J, with 11 bases between the two ends. The CDR3 is 13 residues long. TCRdb's table, derived via immunoSEQ multiplex PCR, lists solely in-frame clones and lacks some. The table has about 42,000 clones, about 86% seen once; the top ten hold just over 20%. The input for sequencing was CD4+ or CD8+ T cells sorted from blood, taken in a trial of the OX40 agonist ivuxolimab. The chain uses TRBV7-9 and TRBJ2-1; D could derive from TRBD1 or TRBD2 (7 bases each). The sequence was collected from an adult with an advanced solid tumor such as melanoma, head and neck, liver or kidney cancer. The CDR3 DNA sequence: TGTGCCAGCATCAGGGGGGGTTACAATGAGCAGTTCTTC. Amino acid sequence: CASIRGGYNEQFF.